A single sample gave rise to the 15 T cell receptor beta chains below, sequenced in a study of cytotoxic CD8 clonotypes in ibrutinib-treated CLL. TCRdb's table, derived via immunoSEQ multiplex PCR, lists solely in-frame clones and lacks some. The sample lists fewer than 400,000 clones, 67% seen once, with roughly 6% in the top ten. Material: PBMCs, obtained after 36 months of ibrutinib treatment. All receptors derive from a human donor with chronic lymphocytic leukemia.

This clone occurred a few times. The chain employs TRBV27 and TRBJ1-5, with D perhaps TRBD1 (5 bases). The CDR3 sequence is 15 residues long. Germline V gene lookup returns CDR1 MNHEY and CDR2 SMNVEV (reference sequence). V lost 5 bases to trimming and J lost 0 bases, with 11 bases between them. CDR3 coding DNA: TGTGCCAGCAGTCTGCGACAGAATAGCAATCAGCCCCAGCATTTT. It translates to CASSLRQNSNQPQHF.

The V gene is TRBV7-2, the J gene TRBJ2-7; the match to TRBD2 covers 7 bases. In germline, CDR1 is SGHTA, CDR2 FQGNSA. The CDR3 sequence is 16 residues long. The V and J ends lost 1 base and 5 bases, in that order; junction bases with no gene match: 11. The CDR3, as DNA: TGTGCCAGCAGCTTAGAAAGCGGGATGAATCTGGACGAGCAGTACTTC. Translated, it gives CASSLESGMNLDEQYF.

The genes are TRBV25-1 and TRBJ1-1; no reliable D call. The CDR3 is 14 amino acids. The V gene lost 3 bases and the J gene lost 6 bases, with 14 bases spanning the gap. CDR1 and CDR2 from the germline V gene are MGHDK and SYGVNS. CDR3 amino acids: CASSDLGGIAEAFF. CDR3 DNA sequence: TGTGCCAGCAGTGATTTAGGAGGGATAGCTGAAGCTTTCTTT.

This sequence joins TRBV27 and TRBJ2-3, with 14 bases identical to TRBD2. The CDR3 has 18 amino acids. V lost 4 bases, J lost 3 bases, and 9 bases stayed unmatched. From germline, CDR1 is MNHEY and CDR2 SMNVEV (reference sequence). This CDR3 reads CASSSYPGTSGSTDTQYF. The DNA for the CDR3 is TGTGCCAGCAGTTCGTACCCCGGGACTAGCGGGAGTACAGATACGCAGTATTTT.

The CDR3 spells CASNTGWYTEAFF. For the CDR3, the DNA is TGTGCCAGTAACACAGGGTGGTACACTGAAGCTTTCTTT. The V and J genes are TRBV19 and TRBJ1-1; D perhaps matches TRBD1 (6 bases). CDR3 length: 13 amino acids. Germline values: CDR1 LNHDA, CDR2 SQIVND (reference sequence). Trimming cost V 7 bases and J 3 bases, with 12 bases left between them. The full variable domain, rest sourced from reference TRBV19 and TRBJ1-1, is DGGITQSPKYLFRKEGQNVTLSCEQNLNHDAMYWYRQDPGQGLRLIYYSQIVNDFQKGDIAEGYSVSREKKESFPLTVTSAQKNPTAFYLCASNTGWYTEAFFGQGTRLTVV.

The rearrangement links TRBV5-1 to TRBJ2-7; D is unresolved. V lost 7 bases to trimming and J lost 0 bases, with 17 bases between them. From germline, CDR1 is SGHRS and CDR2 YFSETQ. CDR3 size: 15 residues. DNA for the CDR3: TGCGCCAGCCAGCTTGGGCAGAGTTACTCCTACGAGCAGTACTTC. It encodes CASQLGQSYSYEQYF. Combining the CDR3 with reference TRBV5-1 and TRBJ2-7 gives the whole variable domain KAGVTQTPRYLIKTRGQQVTLSCSPISGHRSVSWYQQTPGQGLQFLFEYFSETQRNKGNFPGRFSGRQFSNSRSEMNVSTLELGDSALYLCASQLGQSYSYEQYFGPGTRLTVT.

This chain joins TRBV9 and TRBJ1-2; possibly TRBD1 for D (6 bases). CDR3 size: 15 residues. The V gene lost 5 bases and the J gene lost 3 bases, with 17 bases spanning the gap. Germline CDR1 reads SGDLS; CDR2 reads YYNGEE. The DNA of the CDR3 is TGTGCCAGCAGAGATGCCTCGCAGGGGTACTATGGCTACACCTTC. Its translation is CASRDASQGYYGYTF.

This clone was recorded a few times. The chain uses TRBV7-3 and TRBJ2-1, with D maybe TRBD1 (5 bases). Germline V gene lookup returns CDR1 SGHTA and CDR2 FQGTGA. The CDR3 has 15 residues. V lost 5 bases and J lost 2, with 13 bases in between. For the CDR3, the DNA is TGTGCCAGCAGCCCCTCCCCGACAGCCTACAATGAGCAGTTCTTC. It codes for CASSPSPTAYNEQFF.

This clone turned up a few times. The CDR3 sequence is CSARTEPEQYF. As DNA, the CDR3 is TGCAGTGCTAGAACAGAACCCGAGCAGTACTTC. V is TRBV20-1 and J is TRBJ2-7; D ambiguous. Germline V gene lookup returns CDR1 DFQATT and CDR2 SNEGSKA (reference sequence). The CDR3 covers 11 residues. V was clipped by 2 bases and J by 6 bases, with 8 bases between them.

The DNA for the CDR3 is TGTGCCAGCAGCTCCCGGACTAGCGGGGGCACAGATACGCAGTATTTT. Its translation: CASSSRTSGGTDTQYF. V and J are TRBV11-3 and TRBJ2-3; TRBD2 matches 12 bases. Germline CDR1 is SGHNT and CDR2 is YENEEA. V lost 4 bases, J lost 1 base, and 3 bases stayed unmatched. The CDR3 is 16 residues long.

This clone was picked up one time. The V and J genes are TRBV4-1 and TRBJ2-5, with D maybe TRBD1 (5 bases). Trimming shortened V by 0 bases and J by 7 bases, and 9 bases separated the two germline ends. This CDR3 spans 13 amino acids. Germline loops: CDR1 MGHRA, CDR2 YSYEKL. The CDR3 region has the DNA TGCGCCAGCAGCCAAGACAGGGCCGGGACCCAGTACTTC. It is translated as CASSQDRAGTQYF.

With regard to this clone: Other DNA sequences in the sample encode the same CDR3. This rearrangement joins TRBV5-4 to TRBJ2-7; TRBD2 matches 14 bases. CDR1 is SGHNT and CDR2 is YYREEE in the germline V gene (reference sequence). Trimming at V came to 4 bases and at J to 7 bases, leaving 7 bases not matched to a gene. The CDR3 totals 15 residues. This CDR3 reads CASSLGTSGGYEQYF. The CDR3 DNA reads TGTGCCAGCAGCCTCGGGACTAGCGGGGGTTATGAGCAGTACTTC.

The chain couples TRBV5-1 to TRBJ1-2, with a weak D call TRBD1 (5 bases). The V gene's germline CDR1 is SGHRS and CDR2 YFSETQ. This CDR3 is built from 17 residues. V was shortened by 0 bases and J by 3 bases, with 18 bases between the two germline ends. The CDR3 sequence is CASSLDVRGDRDYGYTF. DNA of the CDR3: TGCGCCAGCAGCTTGGATGTAAGAGGAGACAGAGACTATGGCTACACCTTC.

CDR3 nucleotide sequence: TGCGCCAGCAGCCGTTTCCAGGGGAACACTGAAGCTTTCTTT. It specifies CASSRFQGNTEAFF. This chain uses TRBV4-1 with TRBJ1-1; tentatively, D is TRBD1 (5 bases). V lost 4 bases and J lost 1, with 10 bases in between. Germline V gene data show CDR1 as MGHRA and CDR2 as YSYEKL. The CDR3 runs to 14 residues.

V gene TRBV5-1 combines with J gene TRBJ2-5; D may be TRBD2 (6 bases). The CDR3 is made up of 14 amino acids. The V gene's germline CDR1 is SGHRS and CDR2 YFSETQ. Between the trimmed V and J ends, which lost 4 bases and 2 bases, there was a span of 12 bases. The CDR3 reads CASSNRDWQETQYF. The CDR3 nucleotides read TGCGCCAGCAGCAACCGGGACTGGCAAGAGACCCAGTACTTC.